This entry describes one T cell receptor beta chain. This clonotype was seen at least ten times. Its recognized antigen is unknown. Base-call qualities are not available, and no considerably larger clone is one nucleotide away. CDR1 and CDR2 (LNHNV, YYDKDF) derive from the germline V gene (reference sequence). The germline V end is reduced by 3 bases and the J end by 7 bases; junction bases left unmatched: 6. There are 14 amino acids in the CDR3, from cysteine to phenylalanine inclusive. The sequence is cut down to CDR3 DNA, 42 bases in frame from base 1. This sample was included in a study of human T cells and chemical hapten exposure (TCRdb year 2021). Context from the whole study: The libraries were sequenced as a pool, and the TCR yield per sample differed mostly because of small variations in library volumes within the pool. The study tracked peripheral blood TCR repertoire changes in vivo during primary and secondary sensitization to the hapten diphenylcyclopropenone (DPC) in alopecia patients. From each blood RNA sample, both TCR alpha and TCR beta chains were sequenced.

The paper as a whole reports these results and caveats: DPC sensitization did not change how many TCRs were above 1 in 1000 frequency, and no evidence was found of alterations in global repertoire structure. After repeated subsampling, the strength of the expansion versus patch-test correlation and the threshold at which it became significant changed.

The sample's time point label, in plain terms: healthy volunteer bleed at 6 weeks. Total RNA was isolated from unfractionated whole blood collected in Tempus Blood RNA tubes. Four to six healthy volunteers were used as TCR sequencing controls and were bled at day 0, 2 weeks and 6 weeks. Libraries were constructed by RACE. Data came from a NextSeq 500. During library preparation, unique molecular identifiers were attached to individual cDNA molecules so that TCRs could be counted quantitatively and reproducibly. Concerning the study's data processing: Samples had a median of around 92,000 TCRs, with a range from roughly 23,224 to 700,000. V, J and CDR3 annotation of the TCR reads was performed with the Decombinator software suite. For PS versus PT1 abundance plots, all samples were subsampled to the same number of TCRs (28,000). Expanded TCRs were defined as absent before sensitization and observed at least eight times at the 2-week time point. TCRdb passed the public sequencing reads through fastp at Q25 and MiXCR, retaining productive beta sequences. Each CDR3 protein gets just one entry, which takes the most common genes and DNA from the rows behind it. TCRdb, not the original authors, processed these V and J calls. A total of about 65,000 distinct CDR3 sequences appear in this sample, around 6.1% of them only once. The biggest ten clones account for around 3.4% of the sample.

Source material: whole blood. The clonotype comes from a female donor in good health. Some clones in this sample may be carry-over from other donors' samples. This receptor chain uses TRBV15 and TRBJ1-2, with 9 bases matching TRBD1. The CDR3 protein: CATSRGTGTGGYTF. In nucleotide form, the sequence is TGTGCCACCAGCAGGGGGACAGGGACGGGTGGCTACACCTTC. The entire variable domain, with the stretches around the CDR3 drawn from the reference TRBV15 and TRBJ1-2 proteins, is DAMVIQNPRYQVTQFGKPVTLSCSQTLNHNVMYWYQQKSSQAPKLLFHYYDKDFNNEADTPDNFQSRRPNTSFCFLDIRSPGLGDTAMYLCATSRGTGTGGYTFGSGTRLTVV.